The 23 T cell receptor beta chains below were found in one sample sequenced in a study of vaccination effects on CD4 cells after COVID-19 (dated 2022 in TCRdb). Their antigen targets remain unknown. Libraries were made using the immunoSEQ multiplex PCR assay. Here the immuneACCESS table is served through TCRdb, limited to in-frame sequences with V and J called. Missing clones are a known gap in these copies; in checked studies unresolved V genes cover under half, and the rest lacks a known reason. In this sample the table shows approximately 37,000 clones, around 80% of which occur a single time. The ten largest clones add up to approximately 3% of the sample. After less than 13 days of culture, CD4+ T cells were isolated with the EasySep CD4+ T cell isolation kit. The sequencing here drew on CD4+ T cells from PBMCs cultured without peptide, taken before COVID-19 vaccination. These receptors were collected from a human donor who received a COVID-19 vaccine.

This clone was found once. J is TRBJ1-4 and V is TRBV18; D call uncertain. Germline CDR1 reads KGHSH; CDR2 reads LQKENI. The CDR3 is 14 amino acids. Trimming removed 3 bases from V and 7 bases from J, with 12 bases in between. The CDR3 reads CASSPSPGSEKLFF. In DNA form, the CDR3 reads TGTGCCAGCTCACCGTCCCCCGGGAGTGAAAAACTGTTTTTT.

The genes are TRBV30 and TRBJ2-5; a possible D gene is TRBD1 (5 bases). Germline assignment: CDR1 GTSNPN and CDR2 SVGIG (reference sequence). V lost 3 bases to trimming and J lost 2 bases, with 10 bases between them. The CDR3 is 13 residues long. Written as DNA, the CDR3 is TGTGCCTGGAGCCGAGACAGACAAGAGACCCAGTACTTC. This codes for CAWSRDRQETQYF.

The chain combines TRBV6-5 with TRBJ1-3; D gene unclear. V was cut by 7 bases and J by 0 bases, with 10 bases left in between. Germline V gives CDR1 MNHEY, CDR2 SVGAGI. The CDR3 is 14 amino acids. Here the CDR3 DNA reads TGTGCCAGCACCGCTTTATTCTCTGGAAACACCATATATTTT. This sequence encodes CASTALFSGNTIYF.

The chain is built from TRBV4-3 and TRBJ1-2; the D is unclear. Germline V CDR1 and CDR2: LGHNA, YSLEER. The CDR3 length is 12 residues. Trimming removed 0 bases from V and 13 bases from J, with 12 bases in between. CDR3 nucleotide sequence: TGCGCCAGCAGCCAAGAGTCGCGTCCGCCCACCTTC. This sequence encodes CASSQESRPPTF.

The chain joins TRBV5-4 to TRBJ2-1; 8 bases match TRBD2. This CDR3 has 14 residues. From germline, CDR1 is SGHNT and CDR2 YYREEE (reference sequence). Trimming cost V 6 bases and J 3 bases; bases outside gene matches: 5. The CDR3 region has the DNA TGTGCCAGCACTGGAGCGGGGGTCTACAATGAGCAGTTCTTC. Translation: CASTGAGVYNEQFF.

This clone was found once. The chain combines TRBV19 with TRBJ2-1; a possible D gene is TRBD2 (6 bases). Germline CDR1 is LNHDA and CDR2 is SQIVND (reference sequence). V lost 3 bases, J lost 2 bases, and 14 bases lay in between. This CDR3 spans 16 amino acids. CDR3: CASSISRLGPYNEQFF. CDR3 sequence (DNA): TGTGCCAGTAGTATCTCAAGACTAGGACCCTACAATGAGCAGTTCTTC.

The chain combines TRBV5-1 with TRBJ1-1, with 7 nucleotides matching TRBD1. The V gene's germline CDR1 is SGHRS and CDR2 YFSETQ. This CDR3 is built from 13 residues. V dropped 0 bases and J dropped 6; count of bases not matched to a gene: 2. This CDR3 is CASSLGQGSEAFF. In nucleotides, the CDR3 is TGCGCCAGCAGCTTGGGACAGGGTTCTGAAGCTTTCTTT.

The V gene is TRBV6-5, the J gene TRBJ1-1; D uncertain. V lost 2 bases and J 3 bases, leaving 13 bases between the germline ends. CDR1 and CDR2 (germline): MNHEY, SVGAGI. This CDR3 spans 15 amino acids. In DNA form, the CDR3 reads TGTGCCAGCAGTTACGGGCAGCCGTGGGACACTGAAGCTTTCTTT. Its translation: CASSYGQPWDTEAFF.

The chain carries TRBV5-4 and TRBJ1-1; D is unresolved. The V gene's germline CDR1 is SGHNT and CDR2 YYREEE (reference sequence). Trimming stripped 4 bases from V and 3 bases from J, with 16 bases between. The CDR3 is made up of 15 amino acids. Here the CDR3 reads CASSPRARGDTEAFF. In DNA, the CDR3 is TGTGCCAGCAGCCCGAGGGCACGCGGGGACACTGAAGCTTTCTTT.

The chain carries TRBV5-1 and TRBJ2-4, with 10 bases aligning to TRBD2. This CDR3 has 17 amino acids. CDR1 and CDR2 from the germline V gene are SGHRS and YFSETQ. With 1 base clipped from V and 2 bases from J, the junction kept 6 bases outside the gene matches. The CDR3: CASSLSLAGVSKNIQYF. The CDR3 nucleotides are TGCGCCAGCAGCTTGTCGCTAGCGGGGGTTTCCAAAAACATTCAGTACTTC.

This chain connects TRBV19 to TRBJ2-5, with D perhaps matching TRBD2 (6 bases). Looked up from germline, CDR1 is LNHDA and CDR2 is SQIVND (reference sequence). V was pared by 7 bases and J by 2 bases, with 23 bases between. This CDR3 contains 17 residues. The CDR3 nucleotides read TGTGCCAGTAATGACCGCCCGGGTAAGGCGGGGCAAGAGACCCAGTACTTC. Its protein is CASNDRPGKAGQETQYF. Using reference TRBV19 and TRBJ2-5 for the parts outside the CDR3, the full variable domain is DGGITQSPKYLFRKEGQNVTLSCEQNLNHDAMYWYRQDPGQGLRLIYYSQIVNDFQKGDIAEGYSVSREKKESFPLTVTSAQKNPTAFYLCASNDRPGKAGQETQYFGPGTRLLVL.

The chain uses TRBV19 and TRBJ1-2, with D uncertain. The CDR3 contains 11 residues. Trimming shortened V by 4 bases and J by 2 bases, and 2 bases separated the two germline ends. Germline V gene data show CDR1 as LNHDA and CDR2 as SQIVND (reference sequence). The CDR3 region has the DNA TGTGCCAGTAGTAAAAACTATGGCTACACCTTC. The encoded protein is CASSKNYGYTF.

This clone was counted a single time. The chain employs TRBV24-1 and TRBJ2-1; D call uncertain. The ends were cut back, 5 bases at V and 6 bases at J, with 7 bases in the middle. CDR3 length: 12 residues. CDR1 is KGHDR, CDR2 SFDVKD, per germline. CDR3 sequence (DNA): TGTGCCACCAGTGCGGTGGGCAATGAGCAGTTCTTC. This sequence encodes CATSAVGNEQFF.

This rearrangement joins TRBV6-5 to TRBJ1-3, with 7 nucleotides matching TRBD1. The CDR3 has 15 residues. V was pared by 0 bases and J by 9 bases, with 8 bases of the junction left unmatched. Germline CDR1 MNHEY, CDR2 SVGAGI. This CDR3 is CASSYSRGPGGTIYF. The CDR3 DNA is TGTGCCAGCAGTTACTCGAGGGGGCCCGGTGGCACCATATATTTT.

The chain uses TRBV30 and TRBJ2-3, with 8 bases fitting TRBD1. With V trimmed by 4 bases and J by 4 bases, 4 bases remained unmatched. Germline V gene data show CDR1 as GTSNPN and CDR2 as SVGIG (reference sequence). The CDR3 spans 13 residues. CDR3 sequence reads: CAWTGGAADTQYF. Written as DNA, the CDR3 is TGTGCCTGGACAGGGGGCGCGGCAGATACGCAGTATTTT.

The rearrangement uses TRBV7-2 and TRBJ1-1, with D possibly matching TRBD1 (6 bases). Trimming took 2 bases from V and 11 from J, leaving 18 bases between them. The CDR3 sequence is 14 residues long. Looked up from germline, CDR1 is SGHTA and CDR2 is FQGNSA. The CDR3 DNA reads TGTGCCAGCAGCTTAAAGACAGGCGGGTCGTGGGCTTTCTTT. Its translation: CASSLKTGGSWAFF.

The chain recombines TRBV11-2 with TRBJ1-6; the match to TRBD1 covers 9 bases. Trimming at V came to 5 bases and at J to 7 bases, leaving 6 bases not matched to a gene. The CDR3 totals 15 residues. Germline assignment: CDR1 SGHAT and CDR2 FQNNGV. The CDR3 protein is CASSNWTGVNSPLHF. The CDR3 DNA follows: TGTGCCAGCAGCAACTGGACAGGGGTCAATTCACCCCTCCACTTT.

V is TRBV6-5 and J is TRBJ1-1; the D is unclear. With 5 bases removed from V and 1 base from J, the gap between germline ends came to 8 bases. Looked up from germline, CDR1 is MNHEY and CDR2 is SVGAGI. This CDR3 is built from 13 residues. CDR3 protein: CASSPSWNTEAFF. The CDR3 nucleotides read TGTGCCAGCAGTCCGTCATGGAACACTGAAGCTTTCTTT.

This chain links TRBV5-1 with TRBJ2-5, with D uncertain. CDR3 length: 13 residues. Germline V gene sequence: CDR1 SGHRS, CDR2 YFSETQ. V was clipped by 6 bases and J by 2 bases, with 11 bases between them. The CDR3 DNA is TGCGCCAGCATTGAAGTGGGTCAAGAGACCCAGTACTTC. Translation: CASIEVGQETQYF. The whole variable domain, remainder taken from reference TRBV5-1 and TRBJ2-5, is KAGVTQTPRYLIKTRGQQVTLSCSPISGHRSVSWYQQTPGQGLQFLFEYFSETQRNKGNFPGRFSGRQFSNSRSEMNVSTLELGDSALYLCASIEVGQETQYFGPGTRLLVL.

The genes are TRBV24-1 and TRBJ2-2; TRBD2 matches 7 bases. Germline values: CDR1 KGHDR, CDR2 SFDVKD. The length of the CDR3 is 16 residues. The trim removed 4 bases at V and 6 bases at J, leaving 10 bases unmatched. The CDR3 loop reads CATSDPLGGRSGELFF. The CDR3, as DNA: TGTGCCACCAGTGACCCTCTGGGAGGGCGCTCCGGGGAGCTGTTTTTT.

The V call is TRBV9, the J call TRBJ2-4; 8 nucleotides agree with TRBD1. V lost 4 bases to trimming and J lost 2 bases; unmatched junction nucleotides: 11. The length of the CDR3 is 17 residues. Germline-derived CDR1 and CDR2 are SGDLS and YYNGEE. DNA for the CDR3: TGTGCCAGCAGCCTACCGGACAGGGAAGGAACCAAAAACATTCAGTACTTC. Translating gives CASSLPDREGTKNIQYF.

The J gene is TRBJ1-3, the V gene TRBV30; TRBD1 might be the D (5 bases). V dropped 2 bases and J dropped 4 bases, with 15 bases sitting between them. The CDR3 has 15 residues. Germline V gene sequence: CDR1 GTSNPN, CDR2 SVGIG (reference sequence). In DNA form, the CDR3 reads TGTGCCTGGAGTTTATCCCTTGGGGCAGGAAACACCATATATTTT. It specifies CAWSLSLGAGNTIYF.

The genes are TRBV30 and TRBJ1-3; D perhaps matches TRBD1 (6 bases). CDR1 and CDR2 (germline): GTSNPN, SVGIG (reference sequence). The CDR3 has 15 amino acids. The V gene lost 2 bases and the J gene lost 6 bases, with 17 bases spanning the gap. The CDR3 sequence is CAWSRTGSSLNTIYF. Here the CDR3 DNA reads TGTGCCTGGAGTAGAACAGGGAGTTCTTTAAACACCATATATTTT.